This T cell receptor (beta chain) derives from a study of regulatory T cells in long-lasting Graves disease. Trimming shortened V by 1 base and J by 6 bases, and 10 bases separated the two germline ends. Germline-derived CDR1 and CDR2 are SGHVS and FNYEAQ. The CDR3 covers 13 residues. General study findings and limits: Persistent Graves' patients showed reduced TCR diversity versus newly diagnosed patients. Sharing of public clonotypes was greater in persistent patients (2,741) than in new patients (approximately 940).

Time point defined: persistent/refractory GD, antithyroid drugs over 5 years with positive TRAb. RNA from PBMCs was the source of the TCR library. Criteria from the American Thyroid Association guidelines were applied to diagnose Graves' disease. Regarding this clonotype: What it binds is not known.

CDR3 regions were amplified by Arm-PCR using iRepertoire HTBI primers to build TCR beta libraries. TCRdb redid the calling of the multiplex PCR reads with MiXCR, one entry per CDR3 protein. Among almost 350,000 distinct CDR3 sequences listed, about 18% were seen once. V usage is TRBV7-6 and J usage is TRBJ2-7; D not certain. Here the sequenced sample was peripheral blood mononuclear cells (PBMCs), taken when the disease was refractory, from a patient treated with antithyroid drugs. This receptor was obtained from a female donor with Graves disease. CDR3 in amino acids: CASSLGVGFEQYF. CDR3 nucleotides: TGTGCCAGCAGCTTAGGTGTTGGTTTCGAGCAGTACTTC.